This TCR beta chain comes out of a study of shared clonotypes between healthy human individuals. On the study more broadly: Participating donors consisted of two women and a few men aged 18 to 49. Each donor had three CD4 naive, three CD4 memory, two CD8 naive and one CD8 memory plate.

In the authors' workflow: As immunoSEQ supplied junction-only sequences (without quality scores), filtering differed. Sequencing was performed with immunoSEQ multiplex PCR; in TCRdb, only in-frame clones are kept and a portion is missing. From that table come the V and J calls and clone size; the DNA was used to work out D and trimming. Of about 2 million clones in the sample, roughly 94% are singletons; the top ten hold 0.1% to 0.15%. As for this clone: The antigen remains unidentified.

The junction had 6 bases not matched to a gene; V was cut back by 4 bases and J by 4 bases. Germline V gene lookup returns CDR1 SGHRS and CDR2 YFSETQ. The CDR3 has 15 residues. Regarding the study as a whole: Naive CD4 clonotype sharing across a handful of donors was about 5%.

The genes are TRBV5-1 and TRBJ2-3; TRBD1 matches at 10 bases. The sample consisted of naive CD4+ T cells sorted from blood. Subset of the sample: CD45RA+ positively selected. The receptor was derived from a man aged 18-30 years in good health. CDR3 in DNA: TGCGCCAGCAGCCCGGGACAGGGGTTCCCAGATACGCAGTATTTT. Encoded protein: CASSPGQGFPDTQYF.